This entry describes one T cell receptor (beta chain). Its antigen is currently unknown. These data belong to a study of identifying expanded T cells in peripheral blood. Study-level points and caveats: Variance in clone template counts between roughly two-week samples significantly increased with total template count across all healthy donors. About 1.3 clones differed between technical replicates, versus roughly 16 and 20 over time.

TCRdb's table, derived via immunoSEQ multiplex PCR, lists solely in-frame clones and lacks some. The profile shows approximately 92,000 clones, more than 75% of them singletons. V lost 2 bases and J 2 bases, leaving 15 bases between the germline ends. Looked up from germline, CDR1 is SGDLS and CDR2 is YYNGEE. The CDR3 has 16 residues. The chain carries TRBV9 and TRBJ2-3, with a weak D call TRBD2 (7 bases). The source of this sequence is a person between 18 and 69 years old in good health. The sequenced sample was blood. CDR3 sequence (DNA): TGTGCCAGCAGCGTCGACGGGGGGCCTTTCACAGATACGCAGTATTTT. This translates into CASSVDGGPFTDTQYF.